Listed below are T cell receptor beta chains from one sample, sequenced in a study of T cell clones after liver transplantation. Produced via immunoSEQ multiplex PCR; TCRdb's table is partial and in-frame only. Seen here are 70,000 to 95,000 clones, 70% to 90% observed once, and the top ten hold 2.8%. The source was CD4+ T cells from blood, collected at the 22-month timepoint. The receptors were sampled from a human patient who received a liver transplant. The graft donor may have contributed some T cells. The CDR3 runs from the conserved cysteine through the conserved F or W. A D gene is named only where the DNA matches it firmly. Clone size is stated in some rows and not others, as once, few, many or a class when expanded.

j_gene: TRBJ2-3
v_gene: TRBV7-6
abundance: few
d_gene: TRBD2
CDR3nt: TGTGCCAGCAGCATGCGGGGGGAGTCAGATACGCAGTATTTT
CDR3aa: CASSMRGESDTQYF

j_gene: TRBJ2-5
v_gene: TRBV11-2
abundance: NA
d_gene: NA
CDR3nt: TGTGCCAGCAGCCCCAGTTCAGACCAAGAGACCCAGTACTTC
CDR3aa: CASSPSSDQETQYF

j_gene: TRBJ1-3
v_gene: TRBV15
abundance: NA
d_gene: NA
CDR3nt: TGTGCCACCAGCAGAGATGTTTGGACTGGAAACACCATATATTTT
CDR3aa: CATSRDVWTGNTIYF

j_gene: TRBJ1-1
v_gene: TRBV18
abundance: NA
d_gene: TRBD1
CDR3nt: TGTGCCAGCTCACAGTCAGGGGGGGAAAACACTGAAGCTTTCTTT
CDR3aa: CASSQSGGENTEAFF

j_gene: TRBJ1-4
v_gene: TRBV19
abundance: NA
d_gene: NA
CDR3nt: TGTGCCAGTAGAGTCGGGGGCACTAATGAAAAACTGTTTTTT
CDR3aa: CASRVGGTNEKLFF

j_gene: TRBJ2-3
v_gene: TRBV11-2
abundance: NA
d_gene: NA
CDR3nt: TGTGCCAGCACCCTGAGGCGGGGTGTTAGCACAGATACGCAGTATTTT
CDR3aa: CASTLRRGVSTDTQYF

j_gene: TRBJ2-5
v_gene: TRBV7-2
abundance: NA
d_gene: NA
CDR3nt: TGTGCCAGCAGCTTCTACAGTAAGGGGGGAGAGACCCAGTACTTC
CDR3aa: CASSFYSKGGETQYF

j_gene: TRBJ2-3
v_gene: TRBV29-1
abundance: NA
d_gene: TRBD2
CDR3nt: TGCAGCGTTGTGGGAGGCTCCGGGACTAGAAGCACAGATACGCAGTATTTT
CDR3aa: CSVVGGSGTRSTDTQYF

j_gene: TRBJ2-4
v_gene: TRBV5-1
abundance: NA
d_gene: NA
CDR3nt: TGCGCCAGCAGCTTGCAGGGGCGAGCCAAAAACATTCAGTACTTC
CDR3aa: CASSLQGRAKNIQYF

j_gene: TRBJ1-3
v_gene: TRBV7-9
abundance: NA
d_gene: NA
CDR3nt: TGTGCCAGCAGCCCCCCCCGGAGGGTTGGAAACACCATATATTTT
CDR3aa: CASSPPRRVGNTIYF

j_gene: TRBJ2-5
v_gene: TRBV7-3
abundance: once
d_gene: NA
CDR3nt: TGTGCCAGCAGCAATACGGGGTCGTACCAAGAGACCCAGTACTTC
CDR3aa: CASSNTGSYQETQYF

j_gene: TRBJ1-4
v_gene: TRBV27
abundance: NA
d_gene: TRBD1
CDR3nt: TGTGCCAGCAGTTCTAAGTTGGTAGGGGGCTGGGAAAAACTGTTTTTT
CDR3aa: CASSSKLVGGWEKLFF

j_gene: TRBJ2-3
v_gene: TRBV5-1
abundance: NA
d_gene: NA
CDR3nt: TGCGCCAGCAGCCCGGGAGTGGCGGATACGCAGTATTTT
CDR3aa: CASSPGVADTQYF

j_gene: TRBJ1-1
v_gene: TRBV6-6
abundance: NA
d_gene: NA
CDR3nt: TGTGCCAGCAGTTATTTGGTGGTGAACACTGAAGCTTTCTTT
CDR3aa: CASSYLVVNTEAFF

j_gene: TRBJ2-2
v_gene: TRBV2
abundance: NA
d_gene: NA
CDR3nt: TGTGCCAGCAGTGAAGACGGGGGAGACACCGGGGAGCTGTTTTTT
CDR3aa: CASSEDGGDTGELFF

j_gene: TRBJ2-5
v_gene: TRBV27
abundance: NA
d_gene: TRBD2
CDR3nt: TGTGCCAGCAGACACCTAGCGGGGGCACAGGAGACCCAGTACTTC
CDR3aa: CASRHLAGAQETQYF

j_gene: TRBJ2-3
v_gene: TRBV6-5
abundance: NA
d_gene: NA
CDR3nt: TGTGCCAGCAGGGTGGGATCCGGGATCCCAGATACGCAGTATTTT
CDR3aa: CASRVGSGIPDTQYF

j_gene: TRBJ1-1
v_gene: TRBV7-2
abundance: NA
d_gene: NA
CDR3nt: TGTGCCAGCAGCTTAGGTACAGCTATTGAAGCTTTCTTT
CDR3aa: CASSLGTAIEAFF

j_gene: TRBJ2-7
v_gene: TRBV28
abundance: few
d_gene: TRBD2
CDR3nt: TGTGCCAGCAGTCCCGGGGGGAGCTCCTACGAGCAGTACTTC
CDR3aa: CASSPGGSSYEQYF

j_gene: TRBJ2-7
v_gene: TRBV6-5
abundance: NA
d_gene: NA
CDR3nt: TGTGCCAGCAGTTACGAGGGCGGGACATTGTCCTACGAGCAGTACTTC
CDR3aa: CASSYEGGTLSYEQYF

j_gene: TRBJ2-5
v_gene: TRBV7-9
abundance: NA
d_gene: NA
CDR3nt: TGTGCCAGCAGCTTATCGGGGGTTTTAGAGACCCAGTACTTC
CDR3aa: CASSLSGVLETQYF

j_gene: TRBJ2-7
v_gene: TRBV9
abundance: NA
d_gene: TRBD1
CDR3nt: TGTGCCAGCAGCGGACAGGGGCGGAACGAGCAGTACTTC
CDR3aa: CASSGQGRNEQYF

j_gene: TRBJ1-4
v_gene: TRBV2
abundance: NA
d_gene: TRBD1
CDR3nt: TGTGCCAGCAGTGAGGACAGGGGACGGGAAAAACTGTTTTTT
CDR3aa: CASSEDRGREKLFF

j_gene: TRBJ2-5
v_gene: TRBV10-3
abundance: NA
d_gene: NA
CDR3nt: TGTGCCATCAGTTCTGATGGTACTTTCAAAGAGACCCAGTACTTC
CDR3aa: CAISSDGTFKETQYF

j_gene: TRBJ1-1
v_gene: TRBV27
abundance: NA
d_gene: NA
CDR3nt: TGTGCCAGCAGTTTAAACAGGCTGAACACTGAAGCTTTCTTT
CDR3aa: CASSLNRLNTEAFF

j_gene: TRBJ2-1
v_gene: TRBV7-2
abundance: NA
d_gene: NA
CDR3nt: TGTGCCAGCAGTTTACGTAGCGGTCTTGGAAACAATGAGCAGTTCTTC
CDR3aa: CASSLRSGLGNNEQFF

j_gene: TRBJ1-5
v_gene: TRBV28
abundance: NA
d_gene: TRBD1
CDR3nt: TGTGCCAGCAGACAACCGGGACAGGGACGTAATCAGCCCCAGCATTTT
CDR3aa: CASRQPGQGRNQPQHF

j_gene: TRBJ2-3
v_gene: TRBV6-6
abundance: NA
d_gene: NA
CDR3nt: TGTGCCAGCAGTCGACGGGAAACAGATACGCAGTATTTT
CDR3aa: CASSRRETDTQYF

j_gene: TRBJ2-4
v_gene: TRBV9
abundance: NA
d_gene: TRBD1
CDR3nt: TGTGCCAGCAGCACCAGGACAGGGGGAAACATTCAGTACTTC
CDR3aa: CASSTRTGGNIQYF

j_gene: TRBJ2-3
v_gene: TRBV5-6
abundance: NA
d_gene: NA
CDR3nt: TGTGCCAGCAGCTTTGGGTTTTGGGGGCGAGATACGCAGTATTTT
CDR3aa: CASSFGFWGRDTQYF

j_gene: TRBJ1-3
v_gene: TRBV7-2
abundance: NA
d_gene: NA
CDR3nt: TGTGCCAGCAGCTTAGGGCCCACCCAGAGAAACACCATATATTTT
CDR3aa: CASSLGPTQRNTIYF

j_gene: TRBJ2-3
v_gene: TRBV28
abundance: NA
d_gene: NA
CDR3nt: TGTGCCAGCAGTTTAGTTACGGCGGGAGATACGCAGTATTTT
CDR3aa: CASSLVTAGDTQYF

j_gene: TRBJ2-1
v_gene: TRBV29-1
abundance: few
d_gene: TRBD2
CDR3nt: TGCAGCGCCACCTCTAGCGGGGCCTACAATGAGCAGTTCTTC
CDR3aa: CSATSSGAYNEQFF

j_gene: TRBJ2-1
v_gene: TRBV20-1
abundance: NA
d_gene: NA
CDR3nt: TGCAGTGCTAGAGACGGGATAACAGGCGTCTTC
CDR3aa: CSARDGITGVF

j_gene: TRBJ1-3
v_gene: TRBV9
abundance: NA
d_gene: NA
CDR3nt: TGTGCCAGCAGCGTAGACCAGGGGAGGGGACGCACCATATATTTT
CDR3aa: CASSVDQGRGRTIYF

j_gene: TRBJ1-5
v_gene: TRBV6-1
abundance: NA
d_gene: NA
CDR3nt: TGTGCCAGCAGTGAACGGAGCAATCAGCCCCAGCATTTT
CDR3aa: CASSERSNQPQHF

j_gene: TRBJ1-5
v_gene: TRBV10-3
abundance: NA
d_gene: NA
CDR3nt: TGTGCCATCAGCCGGGACGGTAATCAGCCCCAGCATTTT
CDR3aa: CAISRDGNQPQHF

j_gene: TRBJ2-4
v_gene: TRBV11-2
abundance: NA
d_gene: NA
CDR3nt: TGTGCCAGCAGCTTAGCCAGCGGGAAAAACATTCAGTACTTC
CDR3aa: CASSLASGKNIQYF

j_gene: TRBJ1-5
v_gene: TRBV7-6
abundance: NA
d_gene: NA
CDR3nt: TGTGCCAGCAGCTTAATCCCCAGCAATCAGCCCCAGCATTTT
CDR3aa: CASSLIPSNQPQHF

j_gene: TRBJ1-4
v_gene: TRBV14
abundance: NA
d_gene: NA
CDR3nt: TGTGCCAGCAGCCAAGATTTGTTTGCGGGCGAGGGGAAACTGTTTTTT
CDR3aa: CASSQDLFAGEGKLFF

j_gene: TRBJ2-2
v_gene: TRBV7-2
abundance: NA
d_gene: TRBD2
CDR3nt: TGTGCCAGCAGCACTAGCGGGGGGTATGCCGGGGAGCTGTTTTTT
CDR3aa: CASSTSGGYAGELFF

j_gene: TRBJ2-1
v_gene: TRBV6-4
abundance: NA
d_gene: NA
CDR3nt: TGTGCCAGCAGTAAGGAGGGGCCCGTCTACAATGAGCAGTTCTTC
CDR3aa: CASSKEGPVYNEQFF

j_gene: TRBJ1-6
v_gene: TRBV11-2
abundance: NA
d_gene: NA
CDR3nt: TGTGCCAGCAGCAGCCCGCCGGAGCATTCACCCCTCCACTTT
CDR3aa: CASSSPPEHSPLHF

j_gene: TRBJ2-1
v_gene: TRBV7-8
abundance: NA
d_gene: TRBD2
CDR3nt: TGTGCCAGCAGGAAGGCGGCGGGAGTGGGAGAGCAGTTCTTC
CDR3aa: CASRKAAGVGEQFF

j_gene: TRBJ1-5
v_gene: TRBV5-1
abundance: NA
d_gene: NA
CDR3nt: TGCGCCAGCAGCACTGGACAGCAAGGACAGCCCCAGCATTTT
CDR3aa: CASSTGQQGQPQHF

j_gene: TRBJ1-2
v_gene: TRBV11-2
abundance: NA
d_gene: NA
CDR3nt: TGTGCCAGCAGCCAGAGCTTGAGTGGCTACACCTTC
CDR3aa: CASSQSLSGYTF

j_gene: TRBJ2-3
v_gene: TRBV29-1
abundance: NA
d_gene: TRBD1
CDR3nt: TGCAGCGTTTCGACAGGGCGGCCAGATACGCAGTATTTT
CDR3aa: CSVSTGRPDTQYF

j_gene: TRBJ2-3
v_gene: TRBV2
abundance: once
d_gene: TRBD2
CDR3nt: TGTGCCAGCAGGTTGACTAGCGGGGACCCCACAGATACGCAGTATTTT
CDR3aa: CASRLTSGDPTDTQYF

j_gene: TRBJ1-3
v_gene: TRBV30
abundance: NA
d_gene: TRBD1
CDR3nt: TGTGCCTGGAATCGGGACAGGGGATCTGGAAACACCATATATTTT
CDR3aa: CAWNRDRGSGNTIYF

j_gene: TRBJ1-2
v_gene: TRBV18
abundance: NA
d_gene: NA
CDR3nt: TGTGCCAGCTCACCCGGGGGAGCCGGATACGGCTATGGCTACACCTTC
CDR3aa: CASSPGGAGYGYGYTF

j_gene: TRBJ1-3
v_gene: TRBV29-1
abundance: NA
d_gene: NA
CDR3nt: TGCAGCGTTGAGGGAGTTGGAAACACCATATATTTT
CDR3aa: CSVEGVGNTIYF

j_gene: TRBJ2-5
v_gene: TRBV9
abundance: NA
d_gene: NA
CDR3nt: TGTGCCAGCAGCGTATTTTCGGGTTCCCAAGAGACCCAGTACTTC
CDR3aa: CASSVFSGSQETQYF

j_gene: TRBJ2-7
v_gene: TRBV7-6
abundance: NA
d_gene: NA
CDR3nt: TGTGCCAGCAGCTTAGAAGGGGGGTTCCTTCGGGAGCAGTACTTC
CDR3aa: CASSLEGGFLREQYF

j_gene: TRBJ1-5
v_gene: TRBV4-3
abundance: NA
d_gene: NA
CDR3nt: TGCGCCAGCAGCCAAGATTTTCGACAGGATTATAGCAATCAGCCCCAGCATTTT
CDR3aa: CASSQDFRQDYSNQPQHF